The TCR beta chain under discussion was sequenced for a study of blood T cell repertoires in COVID-19. Sequenced by immunoSEQ multiplex PCR; TCRdb stores in-frame clones only, minus some. The repertoire includes 210,000 or so clones, approximately 90% of them detected once, and roughly 5.6% sits in the top ten. The ends lost 5 bases at V and 7 bases at J; junction bases unmatched: 6. This CDR3 is 14 amino acids long. CDR1 and CDR2 (germline): SGHTA, FQGNSA. Sequenced: peripheral blood. This clonotype was sampled from a middle-aged woman who had recovered from COVID-19. The chain couples TRBV7-2 to TRBJ2-1; the match to TRBD2 covers 9 bases. The CDR3 DNA is TGTGCCAGCAGCACTAGCGGGTTACAGAATGAGCAGTTCTTC. Translation gives CASSTSGLQNEQFF.